This TCR beta chain was sequenced in a study of blood T cell repertoires in COVID-19. Across the study: Donors in the United States, Italy and Spain gave samples during acute or convalescent COVID-19. Sources were T cells, B-cell-depleted T cells, or PBMCs; the material itself was cDNA or gDNA.

Authors' methods: For nucleated cells, counts were estimated from reference gene primer amplification. Data came from immunoSEQ multiplex PCR; TCRdb stores just in-frame clones and leaves some out. The V and J calls and clone size come from that table; D and trimming were worked out from the DNA. The sample yields 130,000 to 150,000 clones, 87% seen once. Deletions cut 4 bases from V and 4 bases from J, with 12 bases between. This CDR3 comprises 14 residues. Germline lookup yields CDR1 SGHRS and CDR2 YFSETQ. V gene TRBV5-1 combines with J gene TRBJ1-3; maybe TRBD1 (5 bases). The sample was peripheral blood. This TCR was sampled from a man in his fifties or sixties who had recovered from COVID-19. The CDR3 reads CASSPDISGNTIYF. For the CDR3, the DNA is TGCGCCAGCAGCCCGGACATCTCCGGAAACACCATATATTTT.